This T cell receptor (beta chain) was sequenced for a study of technical replicates of blood from several donors. With V trimmed by 4 bases and J by 4 bases, 13 bases remained unmatched. The CDR3 is 17 residues long. CDR1 and CDR2 from the germline V gene are MGHRA and YSYEKL. Sequencing was performed with immunoSEQ multiplex PCR; in TCRdb, only in-frame clones are kept and a portion is missing. The table shows 80,000 to 100,000 clones, with around 96% occurring only once. Sequencing used T cells isolated from PBMCs. The source is a human donor in good health. The rearrangement links TRBV4-1 to TRBJ2-5, with 9 nucleotides matching TRBD2. CDR3 protein: CASSPWAGGRALETQYF. Here the CDR3 DNA reads TGCGCCAGCAGCCCCTGGGCGGGCGGGAGGGCCTTAGAGACCCAGTACTTC.